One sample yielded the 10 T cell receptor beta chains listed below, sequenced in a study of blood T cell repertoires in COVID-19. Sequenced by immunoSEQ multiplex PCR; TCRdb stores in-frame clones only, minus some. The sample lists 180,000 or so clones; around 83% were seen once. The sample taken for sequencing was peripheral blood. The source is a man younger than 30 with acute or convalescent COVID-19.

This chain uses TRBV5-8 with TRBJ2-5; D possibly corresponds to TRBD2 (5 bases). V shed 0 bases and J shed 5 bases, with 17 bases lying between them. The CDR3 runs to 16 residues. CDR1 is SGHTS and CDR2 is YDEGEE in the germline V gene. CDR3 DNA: TGTGCCAGCAGCTTGGAGGTCCTAGCCTCCTCCGAGACCCAGTACTTC. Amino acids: CASSLEVLASSETQYF.

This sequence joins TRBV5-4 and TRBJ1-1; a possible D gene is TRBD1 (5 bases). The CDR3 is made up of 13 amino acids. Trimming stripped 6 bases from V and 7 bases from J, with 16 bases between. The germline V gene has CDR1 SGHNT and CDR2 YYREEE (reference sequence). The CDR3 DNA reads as TGTGCCAGCACCCAATGGGGGGGGAATGAAGCTTTCTTT. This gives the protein CASTQWGGNEAFF. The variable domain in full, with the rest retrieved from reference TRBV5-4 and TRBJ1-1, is ETGVTQSPTHLIKTRGQQVTLRCSSQSGHNTVSWYQQALGQGPQFIFQYYREEENGRGNFPPRFSGLQFPNYSSELNVNALELDDSALYLCASTQWGGNEAFFGQGTRLTVV.

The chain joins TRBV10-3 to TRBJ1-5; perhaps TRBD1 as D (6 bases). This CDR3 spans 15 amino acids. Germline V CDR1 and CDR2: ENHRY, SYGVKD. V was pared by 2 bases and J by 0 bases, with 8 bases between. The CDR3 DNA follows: TGTGCCATCAGTGAGGAGGGGGATAGCAATCAGCCCCAGCATTTT. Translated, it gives CAISEEGDSNQPQHF.

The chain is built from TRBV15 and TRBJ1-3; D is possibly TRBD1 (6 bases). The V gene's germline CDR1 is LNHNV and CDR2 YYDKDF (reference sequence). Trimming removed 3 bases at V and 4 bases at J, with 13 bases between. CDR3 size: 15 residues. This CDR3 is CATSSDSGVGNTIYF. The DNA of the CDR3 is TGTGCCACCAGCAGTGACTCAGGGGTCGGAAACACCATATATTTT. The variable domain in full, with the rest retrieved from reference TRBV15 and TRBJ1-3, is DAMVIQNPRYQVTQFGKPVTLSCSQTLNHNVMYWYQQKSSQAPKLLFHYYDKDFNNEADTPDNFQSRRPNTSFCFLDIRSPGLGDTAMYLCATSSDSGVGNTIYFGEGSWLTVV.

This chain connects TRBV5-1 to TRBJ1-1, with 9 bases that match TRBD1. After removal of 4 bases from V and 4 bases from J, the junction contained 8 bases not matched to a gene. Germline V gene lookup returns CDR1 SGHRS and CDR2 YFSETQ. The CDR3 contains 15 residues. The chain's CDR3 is CASSGGTGYITEAFF. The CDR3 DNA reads TGCGCCAGCAGCGGAGGGACAGGGTATATCACTGAAGCTTTCTTT.

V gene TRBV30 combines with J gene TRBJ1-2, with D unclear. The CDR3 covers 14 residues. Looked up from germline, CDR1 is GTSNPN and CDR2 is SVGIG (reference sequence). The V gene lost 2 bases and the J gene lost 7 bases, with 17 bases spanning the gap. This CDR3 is CAWSPPGSPSGYTF. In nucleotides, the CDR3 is TGTGCCTGGAGTCCCCCAGGTTCACCCTCTGGCTACACCTTC.

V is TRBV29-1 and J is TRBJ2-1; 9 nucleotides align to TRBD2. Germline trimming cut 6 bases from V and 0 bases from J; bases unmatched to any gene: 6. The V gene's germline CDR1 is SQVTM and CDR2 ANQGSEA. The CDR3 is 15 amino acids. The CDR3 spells CSVAGGTSSYNEQFF. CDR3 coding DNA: TGCAGCGTGGCGGGGGGGACAAGCTCCTACAATGAGCAGTTCTTC.

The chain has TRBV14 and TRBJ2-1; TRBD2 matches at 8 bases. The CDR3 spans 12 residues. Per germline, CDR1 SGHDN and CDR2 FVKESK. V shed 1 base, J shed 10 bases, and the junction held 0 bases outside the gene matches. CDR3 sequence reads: CASSQASGEQFF. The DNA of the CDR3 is TGTGCCAGCAGCCAAGCTAGCGGGGAGCAGTTCTTC.

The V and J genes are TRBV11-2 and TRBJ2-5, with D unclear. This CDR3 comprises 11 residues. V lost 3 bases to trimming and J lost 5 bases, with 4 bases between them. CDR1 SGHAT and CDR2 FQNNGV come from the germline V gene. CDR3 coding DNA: TGTGCCAGCAGCTTTTCGGAGACCCAGTACTTC. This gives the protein CASSFSETQYF.

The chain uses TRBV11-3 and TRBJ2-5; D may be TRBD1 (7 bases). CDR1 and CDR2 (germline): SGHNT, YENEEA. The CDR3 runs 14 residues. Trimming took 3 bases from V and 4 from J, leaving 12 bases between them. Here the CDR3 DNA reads TGTGCCAGCAGCTTTGGAGGGGGCGGAGAGACCCAGTACTTC. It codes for CASSFGGGGETQYF.